Included here is one T cell receptor (beta chain) sequence, with context. What it recognizes is unknown. Only in-frame clones appear in the TCRdb table, and some are missing; sequencing was by immunoSEQ multiplex PCR. The sample shows 35,000 to 45,000 clones, around 77% of them seen only once. The data originate from a study of radiotherapy plus CTLA-4 blockade in lung cancer. Study conclusions and caveats: Dynamics of early blood T cell clones, together with interferon-beta, were reportedly the best predictors of response.

Patients with chemo-refractory metastatic non-small-cell lung cancer received focal radiation plus CTLA-4 blockade with ipilimumab. V was pared by 6 bases and J by 7 bases, with 13 bases of the junction left unmatched. Germline V gene data show CDR1 as MNHNS and CDR2 as SASEGT. The CDR3 length is 15 residues. V and J are TRBV6-1 and TRBJ2-7; the match to TRBD2 covers 9 bases. The TCR sequence derives from a human donor with non-small cell lung cancer whose response to radiotherapy plus ipilimumab could not be evaluated. Source: peripheral blood, taken from a patient treated with radiotherapy plus ipilimumab. DNA of the CDR3: TGTGCCAGCAGGGCCCCGGGACTAGCTTCCCGGGAGCAGTACTTC. Protein: CASRAPGLASREQYF.